This T cell receptor (beta chain) stems from a study of shared clonotypes between healthy human individuals. Overall study context: CD4 naive cells filled three plates per donor, CD4 memory three, CD8 naive two and CD8 memory one. General study points: Shared clonotypes across all four donors exceeded non-shared ones in generation probability.

Assay: immunoSEQ multiplex PCR; the TCRdb copy retains only in-frame clones and omits some. The sample has more than 90,000 clones; around 67% are singletons. CD45RO+ cells were combined with CCR7-negative CD45RA+ TemRA cells to form CD8 memory. In the case of this clone: Its antigen remains unidentified.

The V end was cut by 7 bases, the J end by 2 bases, with 9 bases between. This CDR3 has 12 residues. Germline CDR1 and CDR2: SGHAT and FQNNGV. Sequencing was carried out using memory CD8+ T cells sorted from blood. Subset: CD45RO+ cells pooled with CCR7-negative TemRA cells. The chain links TRBV11-2 to TRBJ2-7; D may be TRBD1 (5 bases). The clonotype originates from a man aged 25-40 years in good health. CDR3 sequence (DNA): TGTGCCAGCACAGGGCCCCCCTACGAGCAGTACTTC. Its translation is CASTGPPYEQYF.